This T cell receptor (beta chain) was identified in a study of blood T cell repertoires in COVID-19. Study-wide background: Some COVID-19 samples were acute and others convalescent; all came from the United States, Italy and Spain.

A few counts support this clone. Per the study methods: Reference gene primers were amplified, and this amplification served to estimate nucleated cell counts. The assay was immunoSEQ multiplex PCR, and TCRdb's table has in-frame clones only and misses some. From that table come the V and J calls and clone size; the DNA was used to work out D and trimming. This sample carries a few hundred thousand clones, roughly 87% of them seen once, and the ten largest clones take 1.9%. Germline CDR1 is MNHNY and CDR2 is SVGAGI (reference sequence). Trimming pared 6 bases from V and 0 bases from J, leaving 11 bases between. This CDR3 is 14 amino acids long.

This receptor was obtained from a man aged 40-49 years with active or convalescent COVID-19. Sequencing was done on a sample of peripheral blood. The genes are TRBV6-6 and TRBJ1-2; D is unresolved. CDR3 nucleotide sequence: TGTGCCAGCAGCTTCTTGGGAGCTAACTATGGCTACACCTTC. Protein sequence: CASSFLGANYGYTF.